This is a list of T cell receptor beta chains from one sample in a study of blood T cell repertoires in COVID-19. Sequencing was performed with immunoSEQ multiplex PCR; in TCRdb, only in-frame clones are kept and a portion is missing. The repertoire has 200,000 or so clones, 85% to 90% of them found once; the top ten carry approximately 0.75%. Sequenced material: peripheral blood. All receptors derive from a woman aged 70-85 years with acute or convalescent COVID-19. Each CDR3 is given with its conserved first and last residue. The order of the fields is V gene, clone size, D gene, J gene, CDR3 DNA, CDR3 protein. A D gene is named only where the DNA matches it firmly. Part of the rows lack a size; the others show once, few, many or a class for expanded clones.

>TRBV29-1|-|-|TRBJ2-7
TGCAGCGTTGAAGTAACAGGGTCCTACGAGCAGTACTTC
CSVEVTGSYEQYF
>TRBV2|-|TRBD2|TRBJ2-3
TGTGCCAGCAACCGAGGGACTAGCGGGGGGAATCGGCGCACAGATACGCAGTATTTT
CASNRGTSGGNRRTDTQYF
>TRBV7-9|-|TRBD2|TRBJ2-1
TGTGCCAGCAGCTCGGGACTAGCGGGGGCACACAATGAGCAGTTCTTC
CASSSGLAGAHNEQFF
>TRBV2|-|-|TRBJ1-1
TGTGCCAGCAGTATCGGGGGGTTCGGAGCTTTCTTT
CASSIGGFGAFF
>TRBV6-5|-|-|TRBJ2-1
TGTGCCAGCATGGCGGAGGGAGACTATTACAATGAGCAGTTCTTC
CASMAEGDYYNEQFF
>TRBV2|-|-|TRBJ2-3
TGTGCCAGCATGGGCTCTATTAGCACAGATACGCAGTATTTT
CASMGSISTDTQYF
>TRBV19|-|-|TRBJ2-3
TGTGCCAGTAGTAGTCCCAGGGCCCCAGATACGCAGTATTTT
CASSSPRAPDTQYF
>TRBV6-5|-|TRBD1|TRBJ1-2
TGTGCCAGCAGTTACGGGACAGGGTTTAATTATGGCTACACCTTC
CASSYGTGFNYGYTF
>TRBV7-9|-|-|TRBJ1-1
TGTGCCAGCAGCATATGGCCGAACACTGAAGCTTTCTTT
CASSIWPNTEAFF
>TRBV5-4|-|TRBD2|TRBJ2-2
TGTGCCAGCAGCTTGAGACTAGCGGGTAGAACCGGGGAGCTGTTTTTT
CASSLRLAGRTGELFF
>TRBV4-2|-|-|TRBJ1-5
TGTGCCAGCAGCCAAGATCGGGTCAGGGTCCAGCATTTT
CASSQDRVRVQHF
>TRBV5-1|-|TRBD1|TRBJ2-5
TGCGCCAGCAGCCGAGGGACAGACCAAGAGACCCAGTACTTC
CASSRGTDQETQYF
>TRBV12-3/TRBV12-4|-|TRBD1|TRBJ2-1
TGTGCCAGCAGCGGGACAGGTTATGAGCAGTTCTTC
CASSGTGYEQFF
>TRBV19|-|TRBD1|TRBJ2-3
TGTGCCACTGGCAGGGGGCCGGGAGCAGATACGCAGTATTTT
CATGRGPGADTQYF
>TRBV5-1|-|-|TRBJ2-3
TGCGCCAGCAGCCTAGGACTCGCTCCCTCCACAGATACGCAGTATTTT
CASSLGLAPSTDTQYF
>TRBV4-3|-|-|TRBJ2-3
TGCGCCAGCAGCCAAGGAGCACAGAGGGCAGATACGCAGTATTTT
CASSQGAQRADTQYF
>TRBV19|once|-|TRBJ1-2
TGTGCCAGTACGAGTAGGTGGCAGGGCTACTATGGCTACACCTTC
CASTSRWQGYYGYTF
>TRBV2|-|-|TRBJ1-2
TGTGCCAGCACCAGGGCCTATGGCTACACCTTC
CASTRAYGYTF
>TRBV5-6|-|TRBD1|TRBJ1-2
TGTGCCAGCAGACCTGACAGGGAGGACGGCTACACCTTC
CASRPDREDGYTF
>TRBV18|-|-|TRBJ2-6
TGTGCCAGCTCACCTAGACAGGCGGACTCTGGGGCCAACGTCCTGACTTTC
CASSPRQADSGANVLTF
>TRBV6-5|-|TRBD1|TRBJ2-7
TGTGCCAGCAGGAGACAGGGCGGCCACGAGCAGTACTTC
CASRRQGGHEQYF
>TRBV20-1|-|-|TRBJ1-2
TGCAGTGCTAGAGAGGTACTTCGCTACACCTTC
CSAREVLRYTF
>TRBV7-9|-|-|TRBJ2-5
TGTGCCAGCAGCTCAGGGGCAGGGAAGTCCGAGACCCAGTACTTC
CASSSGAGKSETQYF
>TRBV28|-|-|TRBJ2-7
TGTGCCAGCAGGTCTCAGGGATACGAGCAGTACTTC
CASRSQGYEQYF
>TRBV7-2|-|-|TRBJ1-2
TGTGCCAGCAGCTTGAGACGCGCGGATGGCTACACCTTC
CASSLRRADGYTF
>TRBV5-1|-|-|TRBJ2-1
TGCGCCAGCAGCCTAACAGGGGGGGTGAACAATGAGCAGTTCTTC
CASSLTGGVNNEQFF
>TRBV5-1|once|TRBD2|TRBJ2-1
TGCGCCAGCAGCTTGATAACTAGCGGGGACAATGAGCAGTTCTTC
CASSLITSGDNEQFF
>TRBV7-2|-|TRBD1|TRBJ2-2
TGTGCCAGCAGCTTGGACACAGGGGCCGGGGAGCTGTTTTTT
CASSLDTGAGELFF
>TRBV6-5|-|-|TRBJ1-2
TGTGCCAGCAGGTCACAGGGTGGGGGCTACACCTTC
CASRSQGGGYTF
>TRBV5-1|-|-|TRBJ1-1
TGCGCCAGCAGCCAGGCAGGATGGAACACTGAAGCTTTCTTT
CASSQAGWNTEAFF
>TRBV15|-|-|TRBJ2-3
TGTGCCACCAGCAGAGGCAGGCTTAGCACAGATACGCAGTATTTT
CATSRGRLSTDTQYF
>TRBV27|-|-|TRBJ1-1
TGTGCCAGCAGCCGAGCGGGCGAGAGGGGTGAAGCTTTCTTT
CASSRAGERGEAFF
>TRBV19|-|TRBD2|TRBJ2-5
TGTGCCAGTAGTATGCGGGAGGCTGTTGAGACCCAGTACTTC
CASSMREAVETQYF
>TRBV24-1|-|TRBD1|TRBJ1-2
TGTGCCACCGGGTCCGGGACAGGGAGGGGCCCTAACTATGGCTACACCTTC
CATGSGTGRGPNYGYTF
>TRBV3-1/TRBV3-2|-|-|TRBJ2-7
TGTGCCAGCAGCCGGGATCAGGGGAAAGAGCAGTACTTC
CASSRDQGKEQYF
>TRBV24-1|-|TRBD1|TRBJ2-5
TGTGCCACCAGTGCGGGACAGGGGGAGACCCAGTACTTC
CATSAGQGETQYF
>TRBV27|once|-|TRBJ1-2
TGTGCCAGCAGTTTATTCGCCAGGGCCCCACCCTATGGCTACACCTTC
CASSLFARAPPYGYTF
>TRBV7-2|-|-|TRBJ1-3
TGTGCCAGCAGCCAGCGGGACATCCGCTCTGGAAACACCATATATTTT
CASSQRDIRSGNTIYF
>TRBV19|-|-|TRBJ1-1
TGTGCCAGTAGTATAGGGAGGGGCACGGCCAACACTGAAGCTTTCTTT
CASSIGRGTANTEAFF
>TRBV7-3|-|TRBD1|TRBJ2-2
TGTGCCAGCAGCCCGGGGACAGGGAACACCGGGGAGCTGTTTTTT
CASSPGTGNTGELFF
>TRBV12-3/TRBV12-4|few|TRBD1|TRBJ1-4
TGTGCCAGTACCGGGACAGGGGGCCGACTGTTTTTT
CASTGTGGRLFF
>TRBV5-4|-|TRBD2|TRBJ2-1
TGTGCCAGCAGCTTTAGCGGGGGGAGATCCTACAATGAGCAGTTCTTC
CASSFSGGRSYNEQFF
>TRBV7-2|-|TRBD1|TRBJ2-7
TGTGCCAGCAGCTTAAGACAGGGCCCCGAGCAGTACTTC
CASSLRQGPEQYF
>TRBV29-1|-|-|TRBJ2-1
TGCAGCGTTGGTCGGGGTTGGAATGAGCAGTTCTTC
CSVGRGWNEQFF
>TRBV5-1|-|TRBD2|TRBJ2-1
TGCGCCAGCAGCCCCTTGACTAGCGGGGGGGCCGAGCAGTTCTTC
CASSPLTSGGAEQFF
>TRBV7-7|few|TRBD1|TRBJ2-7
TGTGCCAGCAGCCCCCGACAGGGTCTCTACGAGCAGTACTTC
CASSPRQGLYEQYF
>TRBV24-1|-|-|TRBJ2-3
TGTGCCACCAGTGACCCGACAGGCCCCGGGGATACGCAGTATTTT
CATSDPTGPGDTQYF
>TRBV28|-|-|TRBJ1-2
TGTGCCAGCAGTTTTACAGGGCTGTCAGCTTGGACCTTC
CASSFTGLSAWTF
>TRBV6-5|-|TRBD1|TRBJ1-1
TGTGCCAGCAGTTACCCCGGACAGGGGGACACTGAAGCTTTCTTT
CASSYPGQGDTEAFF
>TRBV6-5|-|-|TRBJ2-5
TGTGCCAGCAGTTTTGTTCAGGCCCAAGAGACCCAGTACTTC
CASSFVQAQETQYF